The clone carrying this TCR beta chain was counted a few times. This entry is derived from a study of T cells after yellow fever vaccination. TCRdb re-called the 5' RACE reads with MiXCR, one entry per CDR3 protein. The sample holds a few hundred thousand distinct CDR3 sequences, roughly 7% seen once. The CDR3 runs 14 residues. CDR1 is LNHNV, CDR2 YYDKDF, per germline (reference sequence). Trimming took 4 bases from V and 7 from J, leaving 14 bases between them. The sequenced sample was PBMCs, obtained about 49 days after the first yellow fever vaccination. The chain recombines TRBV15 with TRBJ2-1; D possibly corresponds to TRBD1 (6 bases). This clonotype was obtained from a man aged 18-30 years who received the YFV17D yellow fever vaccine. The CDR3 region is CATSNTATGNEQFF. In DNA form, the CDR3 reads TGTGCCACCAGCAATACTGCTACAGGGAATGAGCAGTTCTTC.